This entry lists 20 T cell receptor beta chains sequenced from one sample in a study of blood T cell repertoires in COVID-19. The method was immunoSEQ multiplex PCR; TCRdb's version includes in-frame clones alone and lacks a portion of them. The sample shows about 100,000 clones, 90% of them seen only once. The sample taken for sequencing was peripheral blood. Receptor source: a man aged 55 to 69 with acute or convalescent COVID-19.

This clone was observed once. The chain uses TRBV12-3 or TRBV12-4 and TRBJ1-2; the D is unclear. Trimming cost V 6 bases and J 3 bases, with 8 bases left between them. The CDR3 length is 12 residues. The CDR3 bases are TGTGCCAGCAGGGGCGGGTACTATGGCTACACCTTC. Translating gives CASRGGYYGYTF.

The rearrangement joins TRBV3-1 (or the pseudogene TRBV3-2) to TRBJ1-1; TRBD1 matches at 10 bases. With 3 bases clipped from V and 10 bases from J, the junction kept 2 bases outside the gene matches. The CDR3 covers 12 residues. Germline V gene sequence: CDR1 LGHDT, CDR2 YNNKEL (reference sequence). The CDR3: CASSHWTGGAFF. The CDR3 DNA reads TGTGCCAGCAGCCACTGGACAGGGGGAGCTTTCTTT.

The gene calls are TRBV11-3 and TRBJ1-3, with 7 bases that match TRBD1. The CDR3 runs to 18 residues. Germline values: CDR1 SGHNT, CDR2 YENEEA. V was pared by 5 bases and J by 0 bases, with 13 bases of the junction left unmatched. The DNA for the CDR3 is TGTGCCAGCAGCAAAGGCCCGGTACAGGGGTTCTCTGGAAACACCATATATTTT. Translated: CASSKGPVQGFSGNTIYF.

The rearrangement joins TRBV2 to TRBJ1-5; D not resolved. The CDR3 spans 14 residues. V dropped 4 bases and J dropped 3 bases, with 10 bases sitting between them. In germline, CDR1 is SNHLY, CDR2 FYNNEI. The DNA of the CDR3 is TGTGCCAGCAGTGTAACGAGTTTCAATCAGCCCCAGCATTTT. It is translated as CASSVTSFNQPQHF.

The V gene is TRBV5-1, the J gene TRBJ1-4; perhaps TRBD1 as D (5 bases). The CDR3 runs to 16 residues. From germline, CDR1 is SGHRS and CDR2 YFSETQ. Trimming shortened V by 0 bases and J by 6 bases, and 15 bases separated the two germline ends. The CDR3 DNA is TGCGCCAGCAGCTTGGCCAATGGGGGGACGGATGAAAAACTGTTTTTT. It encodes CASSLANGGTDEKLFF.

V is TRBV19 and J is TRBJ2-7, with 10 bases lining up with TRBD2. The CDR3 consists of 15 residues. Looked up from germline, CDR1 is LNHDA and CDR2 is SQIVND (reference sequence). With V trimmed by 0 bases and J by 2 bases, 1 base remained unmatched. CDR3 in amino acids: CASSIESGRAYEQYF. In nucleotides, the CDR3 is TGTGCCAGTAGTATAGAAAGCGGGAGGGCCTACGAGCAGTACTTC.

This clone was seen once. This chain connects TRBV7-2 to TRBJ2-3; D gene unclear. V shed 5 bases and J shed 2 bases, with 11 bases lying between them. The CDR3 consists of 14 residues. Germline V gene data show CDR1 as SGHTA and CDR2 as FQGNSA. CDR3 bases: TGTGCCAGCAGCCCTCTAGGTCTCACAGATACGCAGTATTTT. It encodes CASSPLGLTDTQYF.

This chain joins TRBV10-2 and TRBJ2-7, with 9 bases lining up with TRBD1. V lost 6 bases, J lost 1 base, and 4 bases stayed unmatched. Germline V gives CDR1 WSHSY, CDR2 SAAADI. The CDR3 is 14 residues long. Here the CDR3 DNA reads TGCGCCAGCAGATGGACAGGGGAATCCTACGAGCAGTACTTC. Translated, it gives CASRWTGESYEQYF.

The CDR3: CASSMDRGSGNQPQHF. The CDR3 DNA reads as TGTGCCAGTAGTATGGACAGGGGGTCGGGAAACCAGCCCCAGCATTTT. The rearrangement uses TRBV19 and TRBJ1-5, with 10 bases lining up with TRBD1. J gave up 7 bases and V 3 bases, and 9 bases lay outside the gene matches. CDR3 length: 16 residues. Per the germline V gene, CDR1 is LNHDA and CDR2 is SQIVND (reference sequence).

The genes are TRBV3-1 (or the pseudogene TRBV3-2) and TRBJ2-1, with TRBD2 matching over 12 bases. The germline gives CDR1 LGHDT, CDR2 YNNKEL (reference sequence). V lost 3 bases and J lost 9; bases outside the gene matches: 6. The length of the CDR3 is 15 residues. CDR3 amino acids: CASSQETSGRIEQFF. As DNA, the CDR3 is TGTGCCAGCAGCCAGGAAACTAGCGGGAGGATTGAGCAGTTCTTC.

The gene calls are TRBV27 and TRBJ2-7, with 10 bases fitting TRBD2. Germline CDR1 is MNHEY and CDR2 is SMNVEV (reference sequence). Unmatched junction bases numbered 3, after V lost 6 bases and J lost 1 base. The CDR3 runs 14 residues. DNA for the CDR3: TGTGCCAGCAGAACACTAGCGGGATCCTACGAGCAGTACTTC. Residues: CASRTLAGSYEQYF.

CDR3 sequence reads: CASSWKDSEKLFF. The DNA of the CDR3 is TGTGCCAGCAGCTGGAAAGACAGTGAAAAACTGTTTTTT. The chain links TRBV12-3 or TRBV12-4 to TRBJ1-4, with a weak D call TRBD1 (5 bases). CDR3 size: 13 residues. The V end lost 6 bases, the J end lost 7 bases, and 12 bases lay between the germline ends.

The chain recombines TRBV12-3 or TRBV12-4 with TRBJ1-2; D not certain. V was clipped by 6 bases and J by 3 bases, with 11 bases between them. The CDR3 length is 13 residues. In DNA, the CDR3 is TGTGCCAGCAGCGCAGGTGTATACTATGGCTACACCTTC. Translated: CASSAGVYYGYTF.

The J gene is TRBJ2-1, the V gene TRBV7-3; maybe TRBD2 (9 bases). The CDR3 runs to 16 residues. V was trimmed by 1 base and J by 6 bases, leaving 16 bases between them. Germline V gene sequence: CDR1 SGHTA, CDR2 FQGTGA. The CDR3 DNA reads TGTGCCAGCAGCTTAATGGCTAGCGGGACAGGCAATGAGCAGTTCTTC. It is translated as CASSLMASGTGNEQFF.

The J gene is TRBJ1-5, the V gene TRBV6-2 or TRBV6-3; no firm D call. Per germline, CDR1 MNHEY and CDR2 SVGEGT. Trimming took off 6 bases at V and 3 bases at J, with 9 bases between the two ends. The CDR3 covers 13 residues. In DNA form, the CDR3 reads TGTGCCAGCAGCCTAGTGTCCAATCAGCCCCAGCATTTT. Its protein product is CASSLVSNQPQHF.

This chain uses TRBV6-5 with TRBJ1-5, with D tentatively TRBD1 (5 bases). The V end lost 4 bases, the J end lost 4 bases, and 11 bases lay between the germline ends. The germline V gene encodes CDR1 MNHEY and CDR2 SVGAGI. This CDR3 contains 14 residues. CDR3: CASSFGGVNQPQHF. In DNA form, the CDR3 reads TGTGCCAGCAGTTTTGGAGGGGTAAATCAGCCCCAGCATTTT.

The CDR3 here is CASGGTFTGELFF. CDR3 nucleotide sequence: TGTGCCAGCGGGGGCACCTTCACCGGGGAGCTGTTTTTT. The chain is built from TRBV12-3 or TRBV12-4 and TRBJ2-2; maybe TRBD1 (6 bases). The CDR3 has 13 amino acids. Trimming pared 8 bases from V and 4 bases from J, leaving 11 bases between.

V and J are TRBV7-9 and TRBJ1-1; D unresolved. The CDR3 length is 16 residues. The germline V gene has CDR1 SEHNR and CDR2 FQNEAQ (reference sequence). Trimming shortened V by 5 bases and J by 1 base, and 17 bases separated the two germline ends. The CDR3 loop is CASSPQTRLGNTEAFF. In nucleotides, the CDR3 is TGTGCCAGCAGCCCACAGACACGCTTGGGGAACACTGAAGCTTTCTTT.

The chain joins TRBV27 to TRBJ2-5, with 9 nucleotides matching TRBD1. The V and J ends lost 5 bases and 4 bases, in that order; junction bases with no gene match: 5. CDR3 length: 14 amino acids. Per germline, CDR1 MNHEY and CDR2 SMNVEV (reference sequence). For the CDR3, the DNA is TGTGCCAGCAGTGTGACAGGGGGGAGAGAGACCCAGTACTTC. Its translation: CASSVTGGRETQYF.

This chain links TRBV29-1 with TRBJ1-1; a possible D gene is TRBD1 (5 bases). Trimming shortened V by 4 bases and J by 2 bases, and 14 bases separated the two germline ends. Germline V gene data show CDR1 as SQVTM and CDR2 as ANQGSEA. The CDR3 has 14 residues. The CDR3 spells CSVGGGIANTEAFF. The CDR3 DNA reads TGCAGCGTTGGGGGCGGTATAGCCAACACTGAAGCTTTCTTT.